The clone carrying this T cell receptor beta chain is categorized as medium-sized. Its antigen is unknown. This entry is derived from a study of liver allograft versus peripheral blood T cells. Study-level background: Transplanted livers held T cell receptor repertoires, and these were compared with repertoires in recipients' peripheral blood. General study findings and limits: Intragraft T cell receptor repertoires of liver allografts were reported to differ from peripheral blood repertoires.

Trimming shortened V by 6 bases and J by 4 bases, and 18 bases separated the two germline ends. The CDR3 sequence is 15 residues long. In germline, CDR1 is MNHEY, CDR2 SVGAGI. TCRdb itself ran the reads through MiXCR, one entry per CDR3 protein. Counted here are around 13,000 distinct CDR3 sequences, around 30% occurring once; the ten biggest clones make up about 2.4%. The sequence was obtained from a human patient who had a liver transplant. Some T cells may be the graft donor's. The V gene is TRBV6-5, the J gene TRBJ1-2; D is ambiguous. The CDR3 spells CASSIRLGRGYGYTF. CDR3 in DNA: TGTGCCAGCAGCATACGGCTCGGACGGGGCTATGGCTACACCTTC.